This TCR beta chain was captured by sequencing in a study of long-term antiretroviral therapy in people with HIV. The V and J ends lost 4 bases and 3 bases, in that order; junction bases with no gene match: 6. The CDR3 sequence is 14 residues long. Germline CDR1 and CDR2: MGHRA and YSYEKL. With survey level as its setting, the immunoSEQ assay was v3.0. Sequencing aimed at 40,000-50,000 T-cell genomes per sample. Sequenced by immunoSEQ multiplex PCR; TCRdb stores in-frame clones only, minus some. The sample holds 20,000 or so clones; approximately 80% are singletons and the top ten take around 3.1%. This TCR was sampled from a woman aged 45-65 years with HIV. V usage is TRBV4-1 and J usage is TRBJ2-7; 7 nucleotides align to TRBD2. Specimen: unsorted PBMCs, collected 1.9 years after starting antiretroviral therapy. Here the CDR3 DNA reads TGCGCCAGCAGCCGGGGGAGGGGCGACTACGAGCAGTACTTC. Amino acids: CASSRGRGDYEQYF.